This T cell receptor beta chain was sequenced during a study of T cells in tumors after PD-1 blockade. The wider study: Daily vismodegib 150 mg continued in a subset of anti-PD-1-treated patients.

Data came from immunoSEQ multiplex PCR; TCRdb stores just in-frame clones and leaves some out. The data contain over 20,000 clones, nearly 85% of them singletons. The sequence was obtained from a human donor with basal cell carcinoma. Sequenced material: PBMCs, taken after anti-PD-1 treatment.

The DNA of the CDR3 is TGTGCCAGTAGGACGGGACAGGTGAACACTGAAGCTTTCTTT. Its translation is CASRTGQVNTEAFF. The genes are TRBV19 and TRBJ1-1; 8 bases match TRBD1. Per germline, CDR1 LNHDA and CDR2 SQIVND (reference sequence). With V trimmed by 6 bases and J by 0 bases, 3 bases remained unmatched. This CDR3 contains 14 residues.